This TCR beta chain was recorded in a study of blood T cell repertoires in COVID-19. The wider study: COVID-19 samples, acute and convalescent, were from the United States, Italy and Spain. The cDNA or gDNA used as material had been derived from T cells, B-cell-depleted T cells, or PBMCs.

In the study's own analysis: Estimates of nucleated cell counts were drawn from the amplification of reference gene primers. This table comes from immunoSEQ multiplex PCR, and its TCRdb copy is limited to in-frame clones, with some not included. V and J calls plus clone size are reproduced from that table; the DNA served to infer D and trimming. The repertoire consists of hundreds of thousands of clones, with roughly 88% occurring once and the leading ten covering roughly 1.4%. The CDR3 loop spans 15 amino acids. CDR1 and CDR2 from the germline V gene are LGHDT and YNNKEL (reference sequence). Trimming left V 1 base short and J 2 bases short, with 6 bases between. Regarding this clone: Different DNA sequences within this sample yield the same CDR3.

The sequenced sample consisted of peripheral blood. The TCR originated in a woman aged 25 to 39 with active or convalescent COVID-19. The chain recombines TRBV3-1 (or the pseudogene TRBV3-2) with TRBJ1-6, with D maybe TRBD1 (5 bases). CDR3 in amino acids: CASSQGGAYNSPLHF. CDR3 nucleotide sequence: TGTGCCAGCAGCCAAGGGGGGGCCTATAATTCACCCCTCCACTTT.